Listed below are T cell receptor beta chains from one sample, sequenced in a study of a mutant IDH1 vaccine in newly diagnosed glioma. Produced via immunoSEQ multiplex PCR; TCRdb's table is partial and in-frame only. The data contain around 78,000 clones, 91% of them seen just once; the ten biggest clones take up roughly 0.56%. No antigen has been assigned to these receptors. Sample: PBMCs, taken from a glioma patient whose treatment included an IDH1 peptide vaccine. The receptor source for this set is a woman in her forties or fifties with glioma. The conserved cysteine and the conserved F or W are not part of the CDR3 here. The D gene is left open where the match is weak.

v_gene,j_gene,d_gene,CDR3aa
TRBV6-6,TRBJ2-6,NA,ASSYSDRSGANVLT
TRBV29-1,TRBJ2-5,NA,SVERGYQETQY
TRBV28,NA,NA,ASSFASYEQY
TRBV10-3,TRBJ2-1,NA,AISESAGNYNEQF
TRBV9,TRBJ2-5,NA,ASSVGGVSLETQY
TRBV6-6,TRBJ1-1,TRBD1,ASRRDSRNTEAF
TRBV9,TRBJ2-3,NA,ASSPERGTDTQY
TRBV19,TRBJ2-2,NA,ASSIPGWDGELF
TRBV7-3,TRBJ2-7,TRBD2,ASSPTSGSYEQY
TRBV29-1,TRBJ2-7,NA,SVEGGQTYEQY
TRBV5-1,TRBJ2-1,TRBD2,ASSLVGLAGANEQF
TRBV15,TRBJ2-7,NA,ATSRSGSAYEQY
TRBV2,TRBJ1-5,TRBD1,ASSDFRGTGGLQPQH
TRBV20-1,TRBJ1-2,NA,SARAPGYT
TRBV10-1,TRBJ2-7,TRBD1,ASSAGTGLNEQY
TRBV6-1,TRBJ2-3,NA,ASSPESARTQY
TRBV19,TRBJ2-1,NA,ASSIPPFNEQF
TRBV10-1,TRBJ2-1,TRBD2,ASSRYSGGDYNEQF
TRBV7-8,TRBJ2-1,NA,ASSLAPPRSNEQF
TRBV19,TRBJ1-2,NA,ASSIRGRPYGYT